This T cell receptor (beta chain) was captured in a study of blood T cell repertoires in COVID-19. On the study more broadly: COVID-19 samples collected from the United States, Italy and Spain covered acute and convalescent phases. T cells, B-cell-depleted T cells, or PBMCs supplied cDNA or gDNA.

V shed 1 base and J shed 2 bases, with 14 bases lying between them. The CDR3 is 17 residues long. Per germline, CDR1 KGHDR and CDR2 SFDVKD. Original analysis: Estimation of nucleated cell counts relied on the amplification of reference gene primers. TCRdb's table, derived via immunoSEQ multiplex PCR, lists solely in-frame clones and lacks some. That table is the source of V, J and clone size, and D and trimming were worked out from the DNA. The table has about 62,000 clones, roughly 92% seen once. Sample: peripheral blood. J is TRBJ2-1 and V is TRBV24-1, with D possibly matching TRBD1 (5 bases). The sequence derives from a human donor in a cohort sampled during active COVID-19. CDR3 nucleotide sequence: TGTGCCACCAGTGATTTCGCCCCACCGGACACCTACAATGAGCAGTTCTTC. This codes for CATSDFAPPDTYNEQFF.